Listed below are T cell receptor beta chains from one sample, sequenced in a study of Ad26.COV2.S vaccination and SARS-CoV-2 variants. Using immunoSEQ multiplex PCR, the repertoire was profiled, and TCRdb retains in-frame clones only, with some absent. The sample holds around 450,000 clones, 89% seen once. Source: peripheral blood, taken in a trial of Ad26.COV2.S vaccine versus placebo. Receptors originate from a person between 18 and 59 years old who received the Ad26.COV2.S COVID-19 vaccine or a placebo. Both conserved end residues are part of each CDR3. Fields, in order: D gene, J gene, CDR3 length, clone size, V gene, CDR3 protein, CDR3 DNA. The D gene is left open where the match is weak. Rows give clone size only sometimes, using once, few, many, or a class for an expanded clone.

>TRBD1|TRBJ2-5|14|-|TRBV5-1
CASSLETGEETQYF
TGCGCCAGCAGCTTGGAGACAGGGGAAGAGACCCAGTACTTC
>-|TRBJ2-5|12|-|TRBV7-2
CASSPIQETQYF
TGTGCCAGCAGTCCGATACAAGAGACCCAGTACTTC
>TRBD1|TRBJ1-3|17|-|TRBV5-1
CASSGDAGQGPGNTIYF
TGCGCCAGCAGCGGGGACGCCGGACAGGGACCTGGAAACACCATATATTTT
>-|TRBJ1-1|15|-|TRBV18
CASSPNWGSNTEAFF
TGTGCCAGCTCACCTAATTGGGGGTCGAACACTGAAGCTTTCTTT
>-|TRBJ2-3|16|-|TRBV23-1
CASSAFRDTSTDTQYF
TGCGCCAGCAGTGCCTTCCGGGACACTAGCACAGATACGCAGTATTTT
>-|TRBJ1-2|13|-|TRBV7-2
CASSFQVPYGYTF
TGTGCCAGCAGCTTCCAGGTGCCCTATGGCTACACCTTC
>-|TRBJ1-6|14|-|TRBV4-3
CASSGAQGSSPLHF
TGCGCCAGCAGCGGGGCCCAAGGTAGTTCACCCCTCCACTTT
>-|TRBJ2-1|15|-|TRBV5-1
CASSLRQNNYNEQFF
TGCGCCAGCAGCTTGCGCCAGAACAACTACAATGAGCAGTTCTTC
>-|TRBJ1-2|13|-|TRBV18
CASSLDSNYGYTF
TGTGCCAGCTCGTTGGACTCAAACTATGGCTACACCTTC
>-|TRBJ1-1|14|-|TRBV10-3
CAISNGTANTEAFF
TGTGCCATCAGCAACGGGACGGCGAACACTGAAGCTTTCTTT
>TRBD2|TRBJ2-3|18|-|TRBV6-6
CASSPTLGAGGTPDTQYF
TGTGCCAGCAGTCCGACCCTAGGAGCGGGGGGGACCCCAGATACGCAGTATTTT
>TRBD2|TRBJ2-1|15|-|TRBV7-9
CASSLGRELVNEQFF
TGTGCCAGCAGCTTAGGGCGGGAGTTAGTAAATGAGCAGTTCTTC
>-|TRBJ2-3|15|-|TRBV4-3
CASSQVSVSTDTQYF
TGCGCCAGCAGCCAAGTAAGCGTTAGCACAGATACGCAGTATTTT
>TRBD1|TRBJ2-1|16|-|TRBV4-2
CASSQLGQGSYNEQFF
TGTGCCAGCAGCCAACTCGGACAGGGATCCTACAATGAGCAGTTCTTC
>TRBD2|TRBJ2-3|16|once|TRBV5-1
CASSLDPAGYTDTQYF
TGCGCCAGCAGCTTGGATCCAGCGGGGTATACAGATACGCAGTATTTT
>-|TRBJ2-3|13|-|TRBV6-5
CASSSPVGDTQYF
TGTGCCAGCAGTTCCCCCGTGGGAGATACGCAGTATTTT